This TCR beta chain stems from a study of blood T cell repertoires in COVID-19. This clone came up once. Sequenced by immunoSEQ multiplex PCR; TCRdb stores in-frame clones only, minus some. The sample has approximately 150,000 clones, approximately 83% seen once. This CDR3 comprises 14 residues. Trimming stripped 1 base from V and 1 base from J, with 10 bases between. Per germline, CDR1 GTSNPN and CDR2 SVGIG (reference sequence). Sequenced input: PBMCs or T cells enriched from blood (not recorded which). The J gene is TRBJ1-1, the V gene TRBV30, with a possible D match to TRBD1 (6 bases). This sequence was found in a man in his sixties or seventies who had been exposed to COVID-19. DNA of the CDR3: TGTGCCTGGAGTGAACAGGGATGGAACACTGAAGCTTTCTTT. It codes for CAWSEQGWNTEAFF.